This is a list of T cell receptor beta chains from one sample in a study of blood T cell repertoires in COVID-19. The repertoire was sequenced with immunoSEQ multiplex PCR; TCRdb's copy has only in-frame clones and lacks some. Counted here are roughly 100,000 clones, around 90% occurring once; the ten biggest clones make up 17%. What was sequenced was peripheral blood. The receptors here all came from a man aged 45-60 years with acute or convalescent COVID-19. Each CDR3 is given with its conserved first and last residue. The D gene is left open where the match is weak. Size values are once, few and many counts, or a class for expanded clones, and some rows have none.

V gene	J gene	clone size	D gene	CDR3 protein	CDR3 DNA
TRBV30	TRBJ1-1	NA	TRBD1	CAWSDRGRTIEAFF	TGTGCCTGGAGTGACAGGGGGCGGACGATTGAAGCTTTCTTT
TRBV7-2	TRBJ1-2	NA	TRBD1	CASSKNRGSYGYTF	TGTGCCAGCAGCAAAAACAGGGGATCCTATGGCTACACCTTC
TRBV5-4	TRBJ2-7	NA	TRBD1	CASSLGTGGFSYEQYF	TGTGCCAGCAGCTTGGGGACAGGGGGTTTCTCCTACGAGCAGTACTTC
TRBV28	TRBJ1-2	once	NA	CASSPRSGVGPGYTF	TGTGCCAGCAGTCCAAGAAGCGGGGTGGGCCCTGGCTACACCTTC
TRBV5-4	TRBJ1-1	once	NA	CASSLDSNTEAFF	TGTGCCAGCAGCCTGGACAGCAACACTGAAGCTTTCTTT
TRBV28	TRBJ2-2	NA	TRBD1	CASSLRDREIGELFF	TGTGCCAGCAGTTTAAGGGACAGGGAGATCGGGGAGCTGTTTTTT
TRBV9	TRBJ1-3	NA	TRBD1	CASSGGQGRPGNTIYF	TGTGCCAGCAGCGGAGGACAGGGACGGCCTGGAAACACCATATATTTT
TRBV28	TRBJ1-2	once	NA	CASSPPGGYTF	TGTGCCAGCAGTCCCCCAGGGGGCTACACCTTC
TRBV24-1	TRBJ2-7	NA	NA	CATSGGREQYF	TGTGCCACCAGTGGAGGGCGCGAGCAGTACTTC
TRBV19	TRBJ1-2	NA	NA	CASSIEDSGYGYTF	TGTGCCAGTAGTATTGAGGACAGTGGTTATGGCTACACCTTC
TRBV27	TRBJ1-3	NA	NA	CASSLAGASGNTIYF	TGTGCCAGCAGTTTAGCAGGCGCAAGTGGAAACACCATATATTTT
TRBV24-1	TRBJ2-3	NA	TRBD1	CATSDPNGQGTDTQYF	TGTGCCACCAGTGACCCAAACGGACAGGGGACAGATACGCAGTATTTT
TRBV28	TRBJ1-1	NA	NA	CASSFGGMRAEAFF	TGTGCCAGCAGTTTCGGGGGTATGAGAGCTGAAGCTTTCTTT
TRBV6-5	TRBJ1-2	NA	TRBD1	CASGRTGVEGYTF	TGTGCCAGTGGGCGGACAGGGGTTGAAGGCTACACCTTC
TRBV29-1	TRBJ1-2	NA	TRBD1	CSVKTGGSYGYTF	TGCAGCGTTAAGACAGGGGGCAGCTATGGCTACACCTTC
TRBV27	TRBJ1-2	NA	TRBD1	CASSLSFTGTGAYGYTF	TGTGCCAGCAGTTTATCTTTCACCGGGACAGGGGCGTATGGCTACACCTTC
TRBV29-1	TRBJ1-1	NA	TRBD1	CSVQGARTEAFF	TGCAGCGTTCAGGGGGCTCGAACTGAAGCTTTCTTT
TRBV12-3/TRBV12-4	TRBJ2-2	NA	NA	CASTQGLTGELFF	TGTGCCAGCACCCAGGGGCTGACCGGGGAGCTGTTTTTT
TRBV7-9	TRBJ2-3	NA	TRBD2	CASSLASGGPTDTQYF	TGTGCCAGCAGCTTAGCGAGCGGGGGGCCCACAGATACGCAGTATTTT
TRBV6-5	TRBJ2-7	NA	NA	CASSYGGVDEQYF	TGTGCCAGCAGTTACGGCGGGGTCGACGAGCAGTACTTC
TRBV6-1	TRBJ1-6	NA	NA	CASSDSGSYNSPLHF	TGTGCCAGCAGTGACAGCGGGTCCTATAATTCACCCCTCCACTTT
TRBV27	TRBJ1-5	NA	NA	CASSLFGLVGNQPQHF	TGTGCCAGCAGTTTGTTCGGGTTAGTTGGCAATCAGCCCCAGCATTTT
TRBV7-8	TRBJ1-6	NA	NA	CASSRIGSGSPLHF	TGTGCCAGCAGCCGCATTGGCAGCGGTTCACCCCTCCACTTT
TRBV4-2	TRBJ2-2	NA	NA	CASSQVSGGTGELFF	TGTGCCAGCAGCCAAGTATCGGGTGGCACCGGGGAGCTGTTTTTT
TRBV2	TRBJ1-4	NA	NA	CASRRQALNEKLFF	TGTGCCAGCAGAAGACAGGCCCTTAATGAAAAACTGTTTTTT
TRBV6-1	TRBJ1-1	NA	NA	CASSEGKGLRAEAFF	TGTGCCAGCAGTGAAGGAAAGGGACTCAGAGCTGAAGCTTTCTTT
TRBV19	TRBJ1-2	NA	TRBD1	CASSWGTGVMSGYTF	TGTGCCAGTAGTTGGGGGACAGGGGTCATGAGTGGCTACACCTTC
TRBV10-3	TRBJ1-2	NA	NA	CAISEGDWSGYTF	TGTGCCATCAGTGAAGGGGATTGGTCTGGCTACACCTTC
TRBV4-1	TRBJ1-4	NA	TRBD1	CASSQDRRAAQGGNEKLFF	TGCGCCAGCAGCCAAGACCGAAGGGCAGCCCAAGGGGGCAATGAAAAACTGTTTTTT
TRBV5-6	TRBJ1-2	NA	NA	CASSLAAGENYGYTF	TGTGCCAGCAGCTTGGCGGCGGGAGAGAACTATGGCTACACCTTC
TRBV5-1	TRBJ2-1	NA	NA	CASSLRPGEQFF	TGCGCCAGCAGCTTGAGGCCGGGTGAGCAGTTCTTC
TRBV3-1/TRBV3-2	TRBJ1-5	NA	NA	CASSHGGTQPQHF	TGTGCCAGCAGCCATGGAGGGACTCAGCCCCAGCATTTT
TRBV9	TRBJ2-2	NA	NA	CASSPRGGARYEDTGELFF	TGTGCCAGCAGCCCCCGAGGGGGGGCGCGGTATGAAGACACCGGGGAGCTGTTTTTT
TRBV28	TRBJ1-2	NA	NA	CASTDSYDRLAYGYTF	TGTGCCAGTACGGACAGTTACGACCGCTTAGCTTATGGCTACACCTTC
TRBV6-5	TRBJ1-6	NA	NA	CASSLYRDTRDSPLHF	TGTGCCAGCAGTTTGTATAGGGACACGAGGGATTCACCCCTCCACTTT
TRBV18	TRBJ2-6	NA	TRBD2	CASSPSGGLSGANVLTF	TGTGCCAGCTCACCTAGCGGGGGGCTCTCTGGGGCCAACGTCCTGACTTTC
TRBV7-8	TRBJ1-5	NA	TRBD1	CASSSRQGSVLRNQPQHF	TGTGCCAGCAGCTCTCGACAGGGGAGTGTGTTACGTAATCAGCCCCAGCATTTT
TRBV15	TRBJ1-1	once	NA	CATSRDQGRGTEAFF	TGTGCCACCAGCAGAGATCAAGGACGGGGGACTGAAGCTTTCTTT
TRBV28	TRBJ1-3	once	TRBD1	CASSPGTAGNTIYF	TGTGCCAGCAGTCCCGGGACAGCCGGAAACACCATATATTTT
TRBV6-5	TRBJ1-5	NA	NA	CASSLGHTNQPQHF	TGTGCCAGCAGCCTAGGACATACCAATCAGCCCCAGCATTTT
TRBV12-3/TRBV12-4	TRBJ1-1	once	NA	CASSLSGGGEAFF	TGTGCCAGCAGTTTAAGTGGGGGGGGTGAAGCTTTCTTT
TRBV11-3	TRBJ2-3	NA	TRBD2	CASSSRTSGGTDTQYF	TGTGCCAGCAGCTCCCGGACTAGCGGGGGTACAGATACGCAGTATTTT
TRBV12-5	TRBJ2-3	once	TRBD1	CASGSPGQGPLGTQYF	TGTGCTAGTGGTAGCCCGGGACAGGGCCCCCTAGGTACGCAGTATTTT
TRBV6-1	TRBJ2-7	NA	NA	CASSDSYEQYF	TGTGCCAGCAGTGACAGCTACGAGCAGTACTTC
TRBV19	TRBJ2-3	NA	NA	CASSIGAGTDTQYF	TGTGCCAGTAGTATAGGGGCAGGCACAGATACGCAGTATTTT
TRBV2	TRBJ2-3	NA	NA	CASIGGSTDTQYF	TGTGCCAGCATCGGCGGTTCCACAGATACGCAGTATTTT
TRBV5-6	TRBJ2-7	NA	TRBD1	CASRAFLFRTGPSYEQYF	TGTGCCAGCAGGGCGTTTCTTTTTAGGACAGGGCCATCCTACGAGCAGTACTTC
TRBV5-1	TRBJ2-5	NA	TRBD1	CASTTGGGLEETQYF	TGCGCCAGCACAACAGGGGGCGGGTTGGAAGAGACCCAGTACTTC
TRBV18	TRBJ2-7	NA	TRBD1	CASSSRQGRYYEQYF	TGTGCCAGCTCATCCCGACAGGGGAGATACTACGAGCAGTACTTC
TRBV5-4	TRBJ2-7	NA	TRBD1	CASSPPDRGPEQYF	TGTGCCAGCAGCCCCCCGGACAGGGGGCCCGAGCAGTACTTC
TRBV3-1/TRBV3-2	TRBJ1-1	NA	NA	CASSPWGQRNTEAFF	TGTGCCAGCAGCCCCTGGGGGCAGAGGAACACTGAAGCTTTCTTT
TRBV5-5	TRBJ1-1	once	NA	CASSLVATEAFF	TGTGCCAGCAGCTTGGTAGCCACTGAAGCTTTCTTT
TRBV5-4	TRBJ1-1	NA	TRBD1	CASSRDRERRNTEAFF	TGTGCCAGCAGCCGAGACAGGGAGCGTCGGAACACTGAAGCTTTCTTT
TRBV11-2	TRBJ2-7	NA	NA	CASSSGLRTYEQYF	TGTGCCAGCAGCTCAGGGCTTCGCACCTACGAGCAGTACTTC
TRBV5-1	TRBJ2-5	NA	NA	CASSLSTGVSGETQYF	TGCGCCAGCAGCTTATCGACAGGAGTATCGGGTGAGACCCAGTACTTC
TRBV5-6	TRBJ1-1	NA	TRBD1	CASSSPIRDRGSGTEAFF	TGTGCCAGCAGCTCGCCCATCCGGGACAGGGGGTCGGGCACTGAAGCTTTCTTT
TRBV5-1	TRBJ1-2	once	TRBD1	CASSFGPDRDLEGYTF	TGCGCCAGCAGCTTTGGACCGGACAGGGATCTTGAAGGCTACACCTTC
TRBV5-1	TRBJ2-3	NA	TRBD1	CASSVRDSDGDTQYF	TGCGCCAGCAGCGTCCGGGACAGCGATGGGGATACGCAGTATTTT
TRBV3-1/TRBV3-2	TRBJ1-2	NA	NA	CASSQDRLHGYTF	TGTGCCAGCAGCCAGGACAGACTGCACGGCTACACCTTC
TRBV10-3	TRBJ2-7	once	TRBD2	CAIRASGGAYEQYF	TGTGCCATCAGAGCTAGCGGGGGGGCCTACGAGCAGTACTTC